What follows are 19 T cell receptor beta chains derived from one specimen sequenced in a study of radiation and T cells in renal cell carcinoma. Time point here: blood 2 weeks post-SBRT. The treatment is: 15 Gy SBRT to primary tumor, nephrectomy 4 weeks later. TCRdb's copy holds only in-frame clones and misses some; the assay was immunoSEQ multiplex PCR. Counted here are around 76,000 clones, about 81% occurring once; the ten biggest clones make up 5.8%. The sequenced sample was blood, obtained from a patient whose treatment included radiotherapy and nephrectomy. All receptors derive from a man in his sixties with renal cell carcinoma.

This sequence joins TRBV6-1 and TRBJ2-7; D unresolved. Trimming removed 4 bases at V and 8 bases at J, with 9 bases between. Germline CDR1 reads MNHNS; CDR2 reads SASEGT. The length of the CDR3 is 11 residues. The CDR3 loop reads CASSGTRQQYF. In DNA form, the CDR3 reads TGTGCCAGCAGTGGGACGAGGCAGCAGTACTTC.

The chain uses TRBV5-1 and TRBJ2-7, with D uncertain. This CDR3 spans 16 amino acids. The germline V and J ends were trimmed by 1 base and 2 bases, with 16 bases remaining between them. Germline-derived CDR1 and CDR2 are SGHRS and YFSETQ. CDR3 nucleotides: TGCGCCAGCAGCTTGAAGGATGGTTCACCTACCTACGAGCAGTACTTC. Protein sequence: CASSLKDGSPTYEQYF.

This clone was detected once. The chain joins TRBV7-9 to TRBJ2-3; D is possibly TRBD1 (6 bases). Per the germline V gene, CDR1 is SEHNR and CDR2 is FQNEAQ (reference sequence). This CDR3 has 14 amino acids. V shed 5 bases and J shed 6 bases, with 15 bases lying between them. This chain's CDR3 is CASSLNRAGDTQYF. CDR3 DNA sequence: TGTGCCAGCAGCCTCAACAGGGCTGGGGATACGCAGTATTTT.

V gene TRBV28 combines with J gene TRBJ1-4; 10 nucleotides align to TRBD1. V shed 4 bases and J 7 bases; nucleotides not matched to a gene: 6. The germline V gene has CDR1 MDHEN and CDR2 SYDVKM. The CDR3 runs to 15 residues. The DNA of the CDR3 is TGTGCCAGCAGTTCCACCGGGACAGGGGTTGAAAAACTGTTTTTT. Its protein product is CASSSTGTGVEKLFF.

This clone was seen more than once but under ten times. The CDR3 spells CASSEVGNEQYF. The CDR3 bases are TGCGCCAGCAGTGAGGTTGGGAACGAGCAGTACTTC. The chain employs TRBV10-1 and TRBJ2-7, with no clear D. This CDR3 has 12 residues. CDR1 and CDR2 from the germline V gene are WNHNN and SYGVQD (reference sequence). Trimming left V 2 bases short and J 5 bases short, with 7 bases between.

This clone has just one count. This chain connects TRBV18 to TRBJ2-1; 9 positions match TRBD1. CDR1 and CDR2 (germline): KGHSH, LQKENI. The CDR3 is 15 residues long. The ends lost 5 bases at V and 4 bases at J; junction bases unmatched: 6. The CDR3 DNA reads as TGTGCCAGCTCAACAGGGACAGGGCCTTACAATGAGCAGTTCTTC. Encoded protein: CASSTGTGPYNEQFF.

The chain is built from TRBV27 and TRBJ2-3, with a weak D call TRBD2 (6 bases). Germline V lookup: CDR1 MNHEY, CDR2 SMNVEV (reference sequence). The CDR3 consists of 16 residues. Trimming left V 4 bases short and J 2 bases short, with 16 bases between. CDR3 DNA: TGTGCCAGCAGTTACGGGGGAGGAGAGTTCACAGATACGCAGTATTTT. It yields the protein CASSYGGGEFTDTQYF.

About this clone itself: A read error may produce the germline difference seen at one junction end. The gene calls are TRBV5-6 and TRBJ2-3, with D uncertain. Germline values: CDR1 SGHDT, CDR2 YYEEEE. This CDR3 comprises 14 residues. For the CDR3, the DNA is TGTGCCAGCAGCTTGGTTAGGGCCACAAATACGCAGTATTTT. Translated: CASSLVRATNTQYF.

Note on this clone: The identical CDR3 is also encoded by other nucleotide sequences in the sample. The V gene is TRBV13, the J gene TRBJ2-7; 7 bases map to TRBD2. Germline CDR1 reads PRHDT; CDR2 reads FYEKMQ (reference sequence). The CDR3 spans 16 residues. V lost 0 bases, J lost 0 bases, and 5 bases stayed unmatched. CDR3 in amino acids: CASSLGWTRGSYEQYF. DNA of the CDR3: TGTGCCAGCAGCTTAGGATGGACTAGGGGCTCCTACGAGCAGTACTTC.

This clone has just one count. The chain has TRBV4-1 and TRBJ2-7, with TRBD2 identical over 8 bases. CDR3 size: 16 residues. Germline values: CDR1 MGHRA, CDR2 YSYEKL. V was pared by 0 bases and J by 0 bases, with 4 bases of the junction left unmatched. The CDR3 region has the DNA TGCGCCAGCAGCCAAGAGAGCGGGGGCGGCTCCTACGAGCAGTACTTC. Translation: CASSQESGGGSYEQYF.

The J gene is TRBJ2-1, the V gene TRBV7-2, with 10 positions matching TRBD2. Germline V gene lookup returns CDR1 SGHTA and CDR2 FQGNSA. The CDR3 length is 16 residues. V trimming: 3 bases; J trimming: 8 bases; junction bases outside the gene matches: 10. The CDR3 DNA sequence: TGTGCCAGCAGCTTTCACAGCGGGAGGGCCTTTGATGAGCAGTTCTTC. It translates to CASSFHSGRAFDEQFF.

The V and J genes are TRBV27 and TRBJ2-7; 10 bases fit TRBD2. The CDR3 extends over 17 amino acids. V lost 5 bases, J lost 1 base, and 11 bases stayed unmatched. Germline CDR1 reads MNHEY; CDR2 reads SMNVEV (reference sequence). As DNA, the CDR3 is TGTGCCAGCAGTCAAGGGCTAGCGGGAGTTCCATCCTACGAGCAGTACTTC. This codes for CASSQGLAGVPSYEQYF.

The chain is built from TRBV6-1 and TRBJ2-7; D unclear. V gave up 8 bases and J gave up 3 bases, with 8 bases separating them. The CDR3 length is 11 residues. The V gene's germline CDR1 is MNHNS and CDR2 SASEGT. The CDR3 nucleotides are TGTGCCAGCGCACACAGCTACGAGCAGTACTTC. Translating it yields CASAHSYEQYF.

The chain uses TRBV6-5 and TRBJ1-2, with TRBD1 as a possible D gene (6 bases). This CDR3 is built from 12 residues. Germline V gene lookup returns CDR1 MNHEY and CDR2 SVGAGI. V lost 0 bases, J lost 9 bases, and 8 bases lay in between. The CDR3, as DNA: TGTGCCAGCAGTTACTCACAGGGCAGCTACACCTTC. Residues: CASSYSQGSYTF.

The chain has TRBV5-4 and TRBJ1-4; D is undetermined. The CDR3 is 16 amino acids. The V gene lost 2 bases and the J gene lost 0 bases, with 11 bases spanning the gap. Germline CDR1 SGHNT, CDR2 YYREEE (reference sequence). The CDR3 spells CASSLRQTTTNEKLFF. The DNA for the CDR3 is TGTGCCAGCAGCTTAAGGCAGACAACAACTAATGAAAAACTGTTTTTT.

V is TRBV28 and J is TRBJ2-2, with 9 nucleotides matching TRBD1. CDR3 length: 16 residues. CDR1 and CDR2 (germline): MDHEN, SYDVKM. J gave up 4 bases and V 6 bases, and 9 bases lay outside the gene matches. CDR3 protein: CASRTRTGAGTGELFF. CDR3 nucleotides: TGTGCCAGCAGGACCCGGACAGGGGCCGGCACCGGGGAGCTGTTTTTT.

J is TRBJ1-2 and V is TRBV7-9, with D perhaps TRBD1 (6 bases). Between the trimmed V and J ends, which lost 2 bases and 2 bases, there was a span of 12 bases. The CDR3 loop spans 15 amino acids. Germline V CDR1 and CDR2: SEHNR, FQNEAQ (reference sequence). The CDR3, as DNA: TGTGCCAGCAGCTTAAACCGGGACAACAACTATGGCTACACCTTC. Protein: CASSLNRDNNYGYTF.

The chain carries TRBV6-5 and TRBJ2-2; TRBD2 is a possible D gene (5 bases). V shed 5 bases and J shed 4 bases, with 5 bases lying between them. This CDR3 is built from 12 residues. CDR1 is MNHEY, CDR2 SVGAGI, per germline. The CDR3 loop reads CASSSGTGELFF. The CDR3 region has the DNA TGTGCCAGCAGTAGCGGCACCGGGGAGCTGTTTTTT.

Concerning this clone: Other DNA sequences from this sample encode an identical CDR3 as well. V and J are TRBV5-1 and TRBJ2-1; possibly TRBD2 for D (5 bases). CDR3 length equals 14 residues. CDR1 SGHRS and CDR2 YFSETQ come from the germline V gene. V shed 2 bases and J shed 4 bases, with 10 bases lying between them. CDR3 protein: CASSLRGSYNEQFF. The CDR3 DNA is TGCGCCAGCAGCTTACGGGGATCGTACAATGAGCAGTTCTTC.